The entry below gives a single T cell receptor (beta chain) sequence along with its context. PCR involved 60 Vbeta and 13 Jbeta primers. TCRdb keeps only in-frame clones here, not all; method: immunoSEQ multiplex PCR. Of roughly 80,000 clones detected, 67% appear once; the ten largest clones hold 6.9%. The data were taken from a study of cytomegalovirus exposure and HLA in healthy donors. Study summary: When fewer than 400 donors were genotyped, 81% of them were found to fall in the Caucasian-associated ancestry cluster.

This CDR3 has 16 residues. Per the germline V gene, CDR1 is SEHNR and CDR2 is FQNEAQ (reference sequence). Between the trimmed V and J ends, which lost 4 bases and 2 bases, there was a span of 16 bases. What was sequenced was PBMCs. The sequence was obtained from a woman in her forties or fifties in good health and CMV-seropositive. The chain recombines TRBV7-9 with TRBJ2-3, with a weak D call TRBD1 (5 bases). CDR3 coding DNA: TGTGCCAGCAGCTCCCGTTGGGGCGGTAACACAGATACGCAGTATTTT. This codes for CASSSRWGGNTDTQYF.